The clone carrying this T cell receptor beta chain came up once. Antigen unknown. These data originate in a study of graft-versus-host responses after intestinal transplantation. Study overall: Induction with anti-thymocyte globulin, then tacrolimus and steroids for roughly 3 years, was given to all recipients.

Using immunoSEQ multiplex PCR, the repertoire was profiled, and TCRdb retains in-frame clones only, with some absent. Among 4,500 to 6,500 clones listed, about two thirds were seen once. The junction had 7 bases not matched to a gene; V was cut back by 4 bases and J by 8 bases. This CDR3 has 13 residues. Germline V CDR1 and CDR2: MNHNY, SVGAGI (reference sequence). Findings and limits, study-wide: In patients with graft-donor T cell macrochimerism, allograft graft-versus-host to host-versus-graft clonal ratios were high.

The source of this sequence is a human patient who received an intestinal transplant, so some T cells may come from the graft donor. The rearrangement joins TRBV6-6 to TRBJ1-1; 7 bases agree with TRBD1. The material was PBMCs, obtained roughly 46 weeks after intestinal transplant. Written as DNA, the CDR3 is TGTGCCAGCAGTTTCGGACAGGCCGGAGAAGCTTTCTTT. Translation gives CASSFGQAGEAFF.